This T cell receptor beta chain was sequenced for a study of T cell repertoires in cytomegalovirus infection. Study information: Evidence of both CMV infection and a matching HLA type came from public TCR beta signatures. Study-wide findings and caveats: Cumulated frequencies of public TCR beta families served to identify carriers of CMV plus the relevant HLA.

TCRdb ran MiXCR on the reads and lists one entry per CDR3 protein. This sample yields some 440,000 distinct CDR3 sequences, of which roughly a third are seen a single time; roughly 15% belongs to the top ten. A note on this clonotype: The target antigen is unknown.

Germline CDR1 SNHLY, CDR2 FYNNEI. Trimming at V came to 4 bases and at J to 8 bases, leaving 9 bases not matched to a gene. This CDR3 has 15 residues. This receptor was obtained from a human donor in good health (CMV status not recorded). Some clones in this sample may be carry-over from other donors' samples. Specimen: PBMCs. The chain combines TRBV2 with TRBJ2-1; 9 bases agree with TRBD2. In DNA form, the CDR3 reads TGTGCCAGCAGTGGTATGGTAGCGGGGGAGTATGAGCAGTTCTTC. This translates into CASSGMVAGEYEQFF. Using reference TRBV2 and TRBJ2-1 for the parts outside the CDR3, the full variable domain is EPEVTQTPSHQVTQMGQEVILRCVPISNHLYFYWYRQILGQKVEFLVSFYNNEISEKSEIFDDQFSVERPDGSNFTLKIRSTKLEDSAMYFCASSGMVAGEYEQFFGPGTRLTVL.